This TCR beta chain was captured by sequencing in a study of neurological immune-mediated disorders. Germline V gene sequence: CDR1 MGHRA, CDR2 YSYEKL. CDR3 length: 13 amino acids. V was shortened by 0 bases and J by 7 bases, with 8 bases between the two germline ends. In TCRdb, the 5' RACE reads were re-called with MiXCR into one record per CDR3 protein. This table has tens of thousands of distinct CDR3 sequences, roughly 4.8% appearing once. This clonotype appeared many times. The sequence came from a young man with multiple sclerosis. This chain joins TRBV4-1 and TRBJ2-3, with D unclear. Sequencing input: PBMCs. CDR3 in amino acids: CASSQESGNTQYF. For the CDR3, the DNA is TGCGCCAGCAGCCAAGAATCCGGTAATACGCAGTATTTT.